A single sample is the source of the 4 T cell receptor beta chains below, sequenced in a study of T cell clonotyping in hematopoietic cell transplantation. Sequencing was performed with immunoSEQ multiplex PCR; in TCRdb, only in-frame clones are kept and a portion is missing. The sample contains around 15,000 clones, about 83% of which appear only once. This sample comprised PBMCs, obtained 100 days after allogeneic stem cell transplant. All receptors come from a male patient in his sixties or seventies who had an allogeneic stem cell transplant from a related donor, so the T cells may come from the graft donor. Some clones in this sample may be carry-over from other donors' samples.

The chain is built from TRBV7-6 and TRBJ2-7, with a possible D match to TRBD1 (6 bases). The CDR3 contains 15 residues. The germline V and J ends were trimmed by 5 bases and 2 bases, with 16 bases remaining between them. CDR1 is SGHVS and CDR2 is FNYEAQ in the germline V gene. The DNA for the CDR3 is TGTGCCAGCAGCCCAGTACAGGGTGCAGCCTACGAGCAGTACTTC. This gives the protein CASSPVQGAAYEQYF.

The V and J genes are TRBV19 and TRBJ2-7; TRBD2 agrees at 10 bases. V lost 7 bases to trimming and J lost 7 bases; unmatched junction nucleotides: 13. CDR3 length equals 15 residues. Germline assignment: CDR1 LNHDA and CDR2 SQIVND (reference sequence). In DNA form, the CDR3 reads TGTGCCAGTACCGCCTCAGCGGGGGGGCTTGGGGAGCAGTACTTC. Encoded protein: CASTASAGGLGEQYF.

The count of this clone is one. The V gene is TRBV30, the J gene TRBJ1-2; 12 nucleotides match TRBD1. V lost 0 bases to trimming and J lost 8 bases; unmatched junction nucleotides: 10. This CDR3 comprises 16 residues. Germline V gene lookup returns CDR1 GTSNPN and CDR2 SVGIG (reference sequence). CDR3 in amino acids: CAWSVQGQGAREGYTF. The CDR3 DNA follows: TGTGCCTGGAGTGTACAGGGACAGGGGGCGCGGGAAGGCTACACCTTC.

V usage is TRBV14 and J usage is TRBJ1-1; no definite D call. The CDR3 length is 14 residues. The germline V gene encodes CDR1 SGHDN and CDR2 FVKESK. Trimming cost V 0 bases and J 4 bases, with 9 bases left between them. The CDR3 spells CASSQDELVTEAFF. As DNA, the CDR3 is TGTGCCAGCAGCCAAGATGAATTGGTCACTGAAGCTTTCTTT.